The entry below describes one T cell receptor beta chain. The antigen remains unidentified. This entry is derived from a study of shared clonotypes between healthy human individuals. The study's findings and limits: With few donors, the genetic and exposure-history diversity represented was limited.

Sequencing was performed with immunoSEQ multiplex PCR; in TCRdb, only in-frame clones are kept and a portion is missing. The table has 2 million to 2.5 million clones, around 93% seen once; the top ten hold about 0.41%. Germline V gene sequence: CDR1 MDHEN, CDR2 SYDVKM. With 4 bases removed from V and 7 bases from J, the gap between germline ends came to 8 bases. The CDR3 has 11 amino acids. The rearrangement links TRBV28 to TRBJ2-7; D assignment may be TRBD1 or TRBD2 (5 bases each). The source material was naive CD4+ T cells from PBMCs. Sample subset: CD45RA+ positively selected. This sequence was found in a man aged 18 to 35 in good health. Some clones in this sample may be carry-over from other donors' samples. CDR3 region: CASSSWGEQYF. The CDR3 coding sequence is TGTGCCAGCAGTTCTTGGGGGGAGCAGTACTTC. Drawing the rest from reference TRBV28 and TRBJ2-7, the complete variable domain is DVKVTQSSRYLVKRTGEKVFLECVQDMDHENMFWYRQDPGLGLRLIYFSYDVKMKEKGDIPEGYSVSREKKERFSLILESASTNQTSMYLCASSSWGEQYFGPGTRLTVT.